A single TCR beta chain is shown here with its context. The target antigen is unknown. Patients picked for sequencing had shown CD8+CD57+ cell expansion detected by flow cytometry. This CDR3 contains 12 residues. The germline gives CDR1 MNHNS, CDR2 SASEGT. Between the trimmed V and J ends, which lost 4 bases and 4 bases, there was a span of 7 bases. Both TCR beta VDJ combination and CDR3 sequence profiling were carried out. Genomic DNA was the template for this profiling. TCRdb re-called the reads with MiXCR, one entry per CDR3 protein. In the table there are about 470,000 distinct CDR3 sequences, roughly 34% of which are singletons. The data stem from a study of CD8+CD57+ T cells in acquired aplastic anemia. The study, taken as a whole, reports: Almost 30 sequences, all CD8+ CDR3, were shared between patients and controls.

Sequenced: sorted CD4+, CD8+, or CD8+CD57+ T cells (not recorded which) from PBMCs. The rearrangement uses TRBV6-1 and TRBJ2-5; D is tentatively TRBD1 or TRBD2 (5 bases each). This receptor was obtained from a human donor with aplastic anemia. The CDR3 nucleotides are TGTGCCAGCAGTGCAGGGACAGAGACCCAGTACTTC. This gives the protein CASSAGTETQYF.